This is a list of T cell receptor beta chains from one sample in a study of cytomegalovirus exposure and HLA in healthy donors. Sequenced by immunoSEQ multiplex PCR; TCRdb stores in-frame clones only, minus some. The profile shows 99,000 or so clones, around 80% of them singletons. The sequenced sample consisted of PBMCs. The receptors come from a man aged 18 to 30 in good health and CMV-seronegative. The CDR3 runs from the conserved cysteine through the conserved F or W. The D gene is left open where the match is weak. Only part of the rows carry a size: once, few, many, or a class if the clone is expanded.

length	D	V	J	size	CDR3	DNA
13	NA	TRBV2	TRBJ2-1	few	CASSYVGGNEQFF	TGTGCCAGCAGTTATGTGGGGGGAAATGAGCAGTTCTTC
14	TRBD1	TRBV19	TRBJ1-1	NA	CASHPGTQGVEAFF	TGTGCCAGCCACCCCGGAACCCAGGGGGTCGAAGCTTTCTTT
14	NA	TRBV5-5	TRBJ2-5	NA	CASSAPDGRETQYF	TGTGCCAGCAGCGCCCCGGACGGGAGAGAGACCCAGTACTTC
13	TRBD1	TRBV6-1	TRBJ2-7	once	CASNRDRVYEQYF	TGTGCCAGCAACCGGGACAGGGTATACGAGCAGTACTTC
13	NA	TRBV10-3	TRBJ1-2	NA	CASSHTPNYGYTF	TGTGCCAGCAGCCACACCCCGAACTATGGCTACACCTTC
16	TRBD2	TRBV27	TRBJ2-2	NA	CASSSGLGSFIGELFF	TGTGCCAGCAGTTCCGGACTAGGATCTTTCATCGGGGAGCTGTTTTTT
14	NA	TRBV5-1	TRBJ2-5	NA	CASSSGQGGETQYF	TGCGCCAGCAGCTCAGGACAGGGAGGGGAGACCCAGTACTTC
16	TRBD2	TRBV7-9	TRBJ2-7	NA	CASSSVSGRADYEQYF	TGTGCCAGCAGCTCCGTTAGCGGGAGGGCCGACTACGAGCAGTACTTC
15	TRBD2	TRBV5-8	TRBJ2-3	NA	CASSRSGGPTDTQYF	TGTGCCAGCAGTCGTAGCGGGGGACCCACAGATACGCAGTATTTT
15	NA	TRBV7-9	TRBJ1-1	NA	CASSRPGQGNTEAFF	TGTGCCAGCAGCCGCCCGGGACAAGGGAACACTGAAGCTTTCTTT
15	NA	TRBV7-3	TRBJ2-1	NA	CASSTGIGSYNEQFF	TGTGCCAGCAGCACAGGAATTGGCTCCTACAATGAGCAGTTCTTC
14	TRBD1	TRBV7-9	TRBJ2-7	NA	CASSPQGALGEQYF	TGTGCCAGCAGCCCTCAGGGGGCACTGGGCGAGCAGTACTTC
15	TRBD1	TRBV6-6	TRBJ1-5	NA	CASSYPDRDNQPQHF	TGTGCCAGCAGTTACCCGGACAGGGACAACCAGCCCCAGCATTTT
15	NA	TRBV2	TRBJ2-5	NA	CASSESRGEQETQYF	TGTGCCAGCAGTGAATCCAGGGGGGAGCAAGAGACCCAGTACTTC
15	NA	TRBV5-1	TRBJ1-1	NA	CASSRVGGQDTEAFF	TGCGCCAGCAGCCGGGTCGGGGGGCAAGACACTGAAGCTTTCTTT
18	TRBD2	TRBV5-6	TRBJ2-3	NA	CASSYGTSGRRRGDTQYF	TGTGCCAGCAGCTATGGGACTAGCGGGAGAAGACGGGGGGATACGCAGTATTTT
11	NA	TRBV4-1	TRBJ1-2	few	CASSPGSGYTF	TGCGCCAGCAGCCCGGGGTCTGGCTACACCTTC
17	TRBD1	TRBV19	TRBJ1-2	NA	CASSIVFNRGPNYGYTF	TGTGCCAGTAGTATAGTCTTCAACAGGGGGCCCAACTATGGCTACACCTTC
16	TRBD2	TRBV6-5	TRBJ2-3	NA	CASSSLAGEWTDTQYF	TGTGCCAGCAGTTCGCTAGCGGGAGAGTGGACAGATACGCAGTATTTT
15	TRBD1	TRBV6-5	TRBJ2-7	few	CASRSGTGPSYEQYF	TGTGCCAGCAGGTCCGGGACAGGGCCCTCCTACGAGCAGTACTTC
14	NA	TRBV4-2	TRBJ2-1	NA	CASSSPGLSNEQFF	TGTGCCAGCAGCTCTCCGGGACTCAGTAATGAGCAGTTCTTC
15	TRBD2	TRBV11-2	TRBJ2-5	NA	CASSLVSGRWETQYF	TGTGCCAGCAGCTTAGTAAGCGGGAGGTGGGAGACCCAGTACTTC
15	TRBD1	TRBV27	TRBJ2-1	NA	CASSPRQGPYNEQFF	TGTGCCAGCAGCCCCCGACAGGGTCCCTACAATGAGCAGTTCTTC
14	TRBD1	TRBV6-1	TRBJ2-1	NA	CASSTRTGRNEQFF	TGTGCCAGCAGTACCCGGACAGGGAGGAATGAGCAGTTCTTC
12	NA	TRBV5-4	TRBJ1-2	once	CASSPANYGYTF	TGTGCCAGCAGCCCCGCTAACTATGGCTACACCTTC
12	NA	TRBV10-3	TRBJ2-7	NA	CAISARRYEQYF	TGTGCCATCAGTGCCAGGAGGTACGAGCAGTACTTC
17	TRBD2	TRBV5-4	TRBJ2-2	NA	CASSPTSGRADTGELFF	TGTGCCAGCAGCCCGACTAGCGGGAGGGCCGACACCGGGGAGCTGTTTTTT
13	TRBD2	TRBV28	TRBJ2-7	NA	CASSSGVGYEQYF	TGTGCCAGCTCTAGCGGGGTTGGCTACGAGCAGTACTTC
17	TRBD2	TRBV11-2	TRBJ2-7	once	CASSLAYRTSGGDEQYF	TGTGCCAGCAGCTTAGCTTACAGGACTAGCGGAGGGGACGAGCAGTACTTC
15	TRBD1	TRBV5-1	TRBJ1-2	few	CASSSLEGQNYGYTF	TGCGCCAGCAGCTCGCTAGAGGGACAGAACTATGGCTACACCTTC
16	NA	TRBV7-2	TRBJ1-2	once	CASSLAPGQLNYGYTF	TGTGCCAGCAGCTTAGCTCCGGGACAACTGAACTATGGCTACACCTTC
16	TRBD1	TRBV2	TRBJ1-1	NA	CASSRSTGGIWTEAFF	TGTGCCAGCAGTCGAAGTACAGGGGGCATTTGGACTGAAGCTTTCTTT
16	TRBD2	TRBV27	TRBJ2-3	NA	CASSRLAGGNSDTQYF	TGTGCCAGCAGCCGACTAGCGGGAGGTAACTCAGATACGCAGTATTTT
16	NA	TRBV7-2	TRBJ2-3	once	CASSLTDRSFTDTQYF	TGTGCCAGCAGCTTAACCGACAGGTCCTTCACAGATACGCAGTATTTT
14	NA	TRBV6-5	TRBJ1-2	NA	CASNLGAGGKGYTF	TGTGCCAGCAATTTAGGGGCAGGCGGAAAGGGCTACACCTTC
14	TRBD1	TRBV6-5	TRBJ2-7	NA	CASRTGGRLHEQYF	TGTGCCAGCAGAACAGGGGGTCGGTTGCACGAGCAGTACTTC
16	NA	TRBV7-8	TRBJ1-5	few	CASSPSGGEGHQPQHF	TGTGCCAGCAGCCCCTCGGGGGGAGAGGGGCATCAGCCCCAGCATTTT
14	TRBD1	TRBV10-3	TRBJ1-2	NA	CAISESTGPSGYTF	TGTGCCATCAGTGAGTCGACAGGGCCGTCTGGCTACACCTTC
12	NA	TRBV28	TRBJ1-4	NA	CASSIVQQGLFF	TGTGCCAGCAGTATAGTTCAGCAGGGACTGTTTTTT
16	NA	TRBV10-3	TRBJ1-2	NA	CAISESIPTFSYGYTF	TGTGCCATCAGTGAGTCGATCCCGACATTTAGTTATGGCTACACCTTC
14	NA	TRBV6-6	TRBJ2-5	NA	CASSSSGYQETQYF	TGTGCCAGCAGCTCGTCGGGTTACCAAGAGACCCAGTACTTC
14	TRBD2	TRBV5-4	TRBJ2-7	once	CASSPGTNKYEQYF	TGTGCCAGCAGCCCTGGGACTAATAAATACGAGCAGTACTTC
12	NA	TRBV7-9	TRBJ1-5	NA	CSSSLATGPQHF	TGTTCCAGCAGCTTAGCCACTGGGCCCCAGCATTTT
14	TRBD1	TRBV30	TRBJ2-7	NA	CAWSVPDRTYEQYF	TGTGCCTGGAGTGTACCGGACAGGACCTACGAGCAGTACTTC
13	NA	TRBV12-5	TRBJ2-3	NA	CASVIQGTDTQYF	TGTGCTAGTGTCATACAGGGCACAGATACGCAGTATTTT
15	TRBD1	TRBV7-9	TRBJ1-5	NA	CASSAGQGRAQPQHF	TGTGCCAGCAGCGCGGGACAGGGGAGGGCTCAGCCCCAGCATTTT
12	NA	TRBV28	TRBJ2-7	NA	CASSTRSYEQYF	TGTGCCAGCAGCACCCGGAGTTACGAGCAGTACTTC
16	TRBD2	TRBV7-2	TRBJ2-3	NA	CASTKGLAGGPDTQYF	TGTGCCAGCACCAAGGGACTAGCGGGAGGGCCAGATACGCAGTATTTT
15	NA	TRBV6-5	TRBJ1-1	NA	CASSYSGGLHTEAFF	TGTGCCAGCAGTTACTCGGGGGGTTTGCACACTGAAGCTTTCTTT
17	NA	TRBV19	TRBJ2-2	NA	CASSIARDTENTGELFF	TGTGCCAGTAGTATAGCCCGGGACACCGAGAACACCGGGGAGCTGTTTTTT
12	NA	TRBV28	TRBJ1-2	NA	CASSRDIYGYTF	TGTGCCAGCAGCCGAGACATCTATGGCTACACCTTC
16	TRBD1	TRBV28	TRBJ1-2	NA	CAIAPRDRVGHYGYTF	TGTGCCATCGCCCCCCGGGACAGGGTGGGTCACTATGGCTACACCTTC
15	TRBD2	TRBV6-1	TRBJ2-7	NA	CASSRLAGGTYEQYF	TGTGCCAGCAGTCGACTAGCGGGAGGAACCTACGAGCAGTACTTC
15	TRBD1	TRBV6-6	TRBJ1-1	NA	CASSFQGARDTEAFF	TGTGCCAGCAGTTTCCAGGGGGCGCGGGACACTGAAGCTTTCTTT
15	TRBD2	TRBV19	TRBJ2-7	NA	CASSIVAGGSYEQYF	TGTGCCAGTAGTATAGTTGCGGGAGGGTCCTACGAGCAGTACTTC
14	NA	TRBV9	TRBJ2-3	NA	CASSVVGGTDTQYF	TGTGCCAGCAGCGTAGTAGGGGGGACAGATACGCAGTACTTT
16	TRBD1	TRBV19	TRBJ2-2	NA	CASSSNPGQGPGELFF	TGTGCCAGTAGTAGCAATCCGGGACAGGGGCCCGGGGAGCTGTTTTTT